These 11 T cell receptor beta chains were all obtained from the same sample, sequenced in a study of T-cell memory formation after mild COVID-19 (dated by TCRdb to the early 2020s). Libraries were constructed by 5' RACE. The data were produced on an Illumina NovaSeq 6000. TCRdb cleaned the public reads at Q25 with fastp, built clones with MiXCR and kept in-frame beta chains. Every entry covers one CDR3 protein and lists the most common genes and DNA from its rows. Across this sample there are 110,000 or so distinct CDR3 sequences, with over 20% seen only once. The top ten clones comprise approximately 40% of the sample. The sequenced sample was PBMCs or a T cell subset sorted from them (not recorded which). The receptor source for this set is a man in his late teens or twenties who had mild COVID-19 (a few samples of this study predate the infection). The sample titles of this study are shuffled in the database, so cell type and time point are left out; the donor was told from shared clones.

Here the CDR3 reads CASSSLAGEADTQYF. In DNA, the CDR3 is TGTGCCAGCAGCTCCTTAGCGGGGGAGGCAGATACGCAGTATTTT. This sequence joins TRBV11-3 and TRBJ2-3, with 9 bases aligning to TRBD2. The CDR3 totals 15 residues. The V gene end was trimmed by 4 bases and the J gene end by 4 bases; junction bases not matched to a gene: 6. Germline CDR1 and CDR2: SGHNT and YENEEA.

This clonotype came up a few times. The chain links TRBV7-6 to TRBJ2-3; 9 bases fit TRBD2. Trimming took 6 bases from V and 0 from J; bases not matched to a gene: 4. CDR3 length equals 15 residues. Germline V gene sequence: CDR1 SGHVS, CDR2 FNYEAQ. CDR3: CASSPLAGSTDTQYF. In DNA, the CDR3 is TGTGCCAGCAGTCCTCTAGCGGGGAGCACAGATACGCAGTATTTT.

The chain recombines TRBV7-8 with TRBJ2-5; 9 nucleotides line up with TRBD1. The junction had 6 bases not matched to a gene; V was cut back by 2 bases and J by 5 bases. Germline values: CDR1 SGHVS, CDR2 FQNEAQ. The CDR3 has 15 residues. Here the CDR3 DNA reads TGTGCCAGCAGCTTACGTGACAGGGGGAGGGAGACCCAGTACTTC. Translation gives CASSLRDRGRETQYF.

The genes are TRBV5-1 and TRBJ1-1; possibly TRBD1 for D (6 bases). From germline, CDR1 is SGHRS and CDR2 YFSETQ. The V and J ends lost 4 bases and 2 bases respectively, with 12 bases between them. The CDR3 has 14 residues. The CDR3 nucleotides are TGCGCCAGCAGCGCTGGACAGAAAAACACTGAAGCTTTCTTT. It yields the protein CASSAGQKNTEAFF.

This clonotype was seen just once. CDR3 protein: CASSLVPDNQPQHF. CDR3 DNA sequence: TGTGCCAGCAGCTTAGTTCCGGACAATCAGCCCCAGCATTTT. This sequence joins TRBV7-2 and TRBJ1-5; D remains ambiguous. V lost 1 base to trimming and J lost 3 bases, with 7 bases between them. This CDR3 is built from 14 residues. The germline V gene encodes CDR1 SGHTA and CDR2 FQGNSA.

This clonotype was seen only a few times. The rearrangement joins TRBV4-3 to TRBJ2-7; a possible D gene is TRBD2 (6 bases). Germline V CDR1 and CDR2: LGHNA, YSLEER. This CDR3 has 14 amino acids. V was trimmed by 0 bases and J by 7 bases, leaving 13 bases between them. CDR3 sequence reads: CASSQDEAGNEQYV. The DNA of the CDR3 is TGCGCCAGCAGCCAAGATGAGGCGGGGAATGAGCAGTACGTC.

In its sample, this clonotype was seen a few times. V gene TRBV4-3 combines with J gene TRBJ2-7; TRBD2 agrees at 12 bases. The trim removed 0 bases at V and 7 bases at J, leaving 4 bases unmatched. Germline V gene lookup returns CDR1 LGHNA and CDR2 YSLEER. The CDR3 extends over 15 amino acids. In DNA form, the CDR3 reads TGCGCCAGCAGCCAAGATCTAGCGGGGGGGCCGGAGCAGTACTTC. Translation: CASSQDLAGGPEQYF.

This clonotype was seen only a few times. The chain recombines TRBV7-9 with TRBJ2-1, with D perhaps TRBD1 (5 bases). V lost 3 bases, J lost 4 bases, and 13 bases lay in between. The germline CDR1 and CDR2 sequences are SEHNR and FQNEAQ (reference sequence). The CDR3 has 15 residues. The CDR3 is CASSFPLGQYNEQFF. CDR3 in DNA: TGTGCCAGCAGCTTCCCTTTGGGGCAATACAATGAGCAGTTCTTC.

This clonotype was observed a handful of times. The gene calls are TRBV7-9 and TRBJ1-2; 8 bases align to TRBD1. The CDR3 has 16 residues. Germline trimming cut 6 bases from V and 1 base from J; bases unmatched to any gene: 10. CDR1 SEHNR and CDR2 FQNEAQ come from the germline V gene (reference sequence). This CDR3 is CASRYLTGQVNYGYTF. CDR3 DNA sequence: TGTGCCAGCAGATATTTGACGGGACAGGTTAACTATGGCTACACCTTC. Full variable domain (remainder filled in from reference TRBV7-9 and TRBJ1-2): DTGVSQNPRHKITKRGQNVTFRCDPISEHNRLYWYRQTLGQGPEFLTYFQNEAQLEKSRLLSDRFSAERPKGSFSTLEIQRTEQGDSAMYLCASRYLTGQVNYGYTFGSGTRLTVV.

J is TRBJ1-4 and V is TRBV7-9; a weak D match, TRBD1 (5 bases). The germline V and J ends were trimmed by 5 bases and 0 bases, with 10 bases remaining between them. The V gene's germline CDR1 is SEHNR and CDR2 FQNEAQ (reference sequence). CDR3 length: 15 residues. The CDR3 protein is CASSQGGATNEKLFF. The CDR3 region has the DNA TGTGCCAGCAGCCAGGGAGGTGCAACTAATGAAAAACTGTTTTTT. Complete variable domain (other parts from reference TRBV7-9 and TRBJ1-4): DTGVSQNPRHKITKRGQNVTFRCDPISEHNRLYWYRQTLGQGPEFLTYFQNEAQLEKSRLLSDRFSAERPKGSFSTLEIQRTEQGDSAMYLCASSQGGATNEKLFFGSGTQLSVL.

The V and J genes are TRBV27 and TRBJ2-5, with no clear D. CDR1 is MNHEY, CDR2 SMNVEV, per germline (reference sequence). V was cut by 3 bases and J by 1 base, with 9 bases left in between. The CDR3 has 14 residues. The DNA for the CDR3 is TGTGCCAGCAGTTTGGTTGGCGTCCAAGAGACCCAGTACTTC. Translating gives CASSLVGVQETQYF.